This is a list of T cell receptor beta chains from one sample in a study of blood T cell repertoires in COVID-19. This table comes from immunoSEQ multiplex PCR, and its TCRdb copy is limited to in-frame clones, with some not included. Here the sample spans approximately 89,000 clones, 80% being singletons. Sequencing was done on a sample of peripheral blood. The receptors shown here come from a human donor in a cohort sampled during active COVID-19. Both conserved end residues are part of each CDR3. Each record gives: V gene, D gene, clone size, J gene, CDR3 protein, CDR3 DNA. D genes are given only for firm matches. Size values are once, few and many counts, or a class for expanded clones, and some rows have none.

v_gene: TRBV5-1; d_gene: TRBD2; abundance: .; j_gene: TRBJ2-3; CDR3aa: CASSPSGASTDTQYF; CDR3nt: TGCGCCAGCAGCCCTAGCGGGGCCAGCACAGATACGCAGTATTTT
v_gene: TRBV29-1; d_gene: TRBD1; abundance: .; j_gene: TRBJ2-7; CDR3aa: CSVALSTGAYEQYF; CDR3nt: TGCAGCGTAGCCCTTTCGACAGGGGCCTACGAGCAGTACTTC
v_gene: TRBV28; d_gene: .; abundance: .; j_gene: TRBJ2-7; CDR3aa: CASSSPTGVYEQYF; CDR3nt: TGTGCCAGCAGTTCTCCTACCGGAGTCTACGAGCAGTACTTC
v_gene: TRBV19; d_gene: TRBD1; abundance: .; j_gene: TRBJ1-1; CDR3aa: CASSIPRDSREAFF; CDR3nt: TGTGCCAGTAGTATACCCCGGGACAGCCGTGAAGCTTTCTTT
v_gene: TRBV10-3; d_gene: .; abundance: .; j_gene: TRBJ1-3; CDR3aa: CAISDSDGERVSGNTIYF; CDR3nt: TGTGCCATCAGTGACAGTGACGGCGAACGGGTTTCTGGAAACACCATATATTTT
v_gene: TRBV27; d_gene: .; abundance: .; j_gene: TRBJ1-6; CDR3aa: CASSLRSSYNSPLHF; CDR3nt: TGTGCCAGCAGTTTAAGGAGCTCCTATAATTCACCCCTCCACTTT
v_gene: TRBV19; d_gene: .; abundance: .; j_gene: TRBJ1-6; CDR3aa: CASSIIGGESPLHF; CDR3nt: TGTGCCAGTAGTATCATCGGAGGAGAGTCACCCCTCCACTTT
v_gene: TRBV7-7; d_gene: TRBD2; abundance: .; j_gene: TRBJ2-1; CDR3aa: CASSITSGSYNEQFF; CDR3nt: TGTGCCAGCAGCATAACTAGCGGGAGTTACAATGAGCAGTTCTTC
v_gene: TRBV5-1; d_gene: TRBD1; abundance: .; j_gene: TRBJ2-7; CDR3aa: CASSQIPGQDYEQYF; CDR3nt: TGCGCCAGCAGCCAAATCCCGGGACAGGACTACGAGCAGTACTTC
v_gene: TRBV11-2; d_gene: .; abundance: .; j_gene: TRBJ1-2; CDR3aa: CASSLGPGNYGYTF; CDR3nt: TGTGCCAGCAGCTTAGGCCCGGGAAACTATGGCTACACCTTC
v_gene: TRBV7-2; d_gene: .; abundance: .; j_gene: TRBJ2-6; CDR3aa: CASSYTGLGANVLTF; CDR3nt: TGTGCCAGCAGTTATACAGGGTTAGGGGCCAACGTCCTGACTTTC
v_gene: TRBV28; d_gene: .; abundance: .; j_gene: TRBJ2-7; CDR3aa: CASSSRRTGQRATYEQYF; CDR3nt: TGTGCCAGCAGTTCCCGGAGAACCGGGCAGCGGGCTACCTACGAGCAGTACTTC
v_gene: TRBV6-1; d_gene: .; abundance: .; j_gene: TRBJ1-2; CDR3aa: CASSEVPTVPYGYTF; CDR3nt: TGTGCCAGCAGTGAGGTTCCGACAGTCCCTTATGGCTACACCTTC
v_gene: TRBV7-2; d_gene: .; abundance: .; j_gene: TRBJ1-5; CDR3aa: CASSLSPGVGQPQHF; CDR3nt: TGTGCCAGCAGCTTATCCCCAGGGGTGGGTCAGCCCCAGCATTTT
v_gene: TRBV7-2; d_gene: .; abundance: .; j_gene: TRBJ1-4; CDR3aa: CASSARTVNEKLFF; CDR3nt: TGTGCCAGCAGCGCGCGGACAGTAAATGAAAAACTGTTTTTT
v_gene: TRBV28; d_gene: TRBD2; abundance: .; j_gene: TRBJ2-7; CDR3aa: CASSPGTSGAYEQYF; CDR3nt: TGTGCCAGCAGCCCCGGGACTAGCGGAGCCTACGAGCAGTACTTC
v_gene: TRBV6-4; d_gene: .; abundance: .; j_gene: TRBJ2-7; CDR3aa: CASILNPRASVLTYEQYF; CDR3nt: TGTGCCAGCATCCTCAACCCCCGAGCCAGCGTCCTAACCTACGAGCAGTACTTC
v_gene: TRBV7-2; d_gene: .; abundance: once; j_gene: TRBJ2-1; CDR3aa: CASSFYGPGEQFF; CDR3nt: TGTGCCAGCAGTTTTTATGGACCGGGGGAGCAGTTCTTC
v_gene: TRBV30; d_gene: TRBD1; abundance: .; j_gene: TRBJ1-4; CDR3aa: CALGQGGEKLFF; CDR3nt: TGTGCCTTAGGACAGGGAGGGGAAAAACTGTTTTTT
v_gene: TRBV18; d_gene: TRBD1; abundance: .; j_gene: TRBJ2-7; CDR3aa: CASSPHRGVMYEQYF; CDR3nt: TGTGCCAGCTCACCGCACAGGGGTGTCATGTACGAGCAGTACTTC
v_gene: TRBV5-4; d_gene: .; abundance: .; j_gene: TRBJ1-1; CDR3aa: CASSFLPREDTEAFF; CDR3nt: TGTGCCAGCAGCTTTCTACCCAGGGAGGACACTGAAGCTTTCTTT
v_gene: TRBV14; d_gene: .; abundance: few; j_gene: TRBJ1-3; CDR3aa: CASSQGHGIRNTIYF; CDR3nt: TGTGCCAGCAGCCAAGGACACGGAATCCGAAACACCATATATTTT
v_gene: TRBV7-3; d_gene: .; abundance: once; j_gene: TRBJ2-1; CDR3aa: CASSFPGTNNEQFF; CDR3nt: TGTGCCAGCAGCTTCCCCGGGACAAACAATGAGCAGTTCTTC
v_gene: TRBV3-1/TRBV3-2; d_gene: TRBD1; abundance: .; j_gene: TRBJ1-1; CDR3aa: CASSPPRDRGTEAFF; CDR3nt: TGTGCCAGCAGCCCGCCCCGGGACAGGGGGACTGAAGCTTTCTTT
v_gene: TRBV28; d_gene: TRBD1; abundance: .; j_gene: TRBJ2-7; CDR3aa: CASSFPGTGGFDEQYF; CDR3nt: TGTGCCAGCAGTTTCCCCGGGACAGGGGGCTTCGACGAGCAGTACTTC
v_gene: TRBV5-1; d_gene: .; abundance: .; j_gene: TRBJ2-5; CDR3aa: CASSLVGSSAETQYF; CDR3nt: TGCGCCAGCAGCTTGGTCGGTAGCTCCGCAGAGACCCAGTACTTC
v_gene: TRBV7-8; d_gene: .; abundance: .; j_gene: TRBJ1-1; CDR3aa: CASSSRQAGNTEAFF; CDR3nt: TGTGCCAGCAGCTCACGACAGGCTGGGAACACTGAAGCTTTCTTT
v_gene: TRBV6-5; d_gene: .; abundance: .; j_gene: TRBJ2-7; CDR3aa: CASSYTVAAIYEQYF; CDR3nt: TGTGCCAGCAGTTACACCGTAGCGGCCATCTACGAGCAGTACTTC
v_gene: TRBV28; d_gene: .; abundance: .; j_gene: TRBJ2-1; CDR3aa: CASSLVVTGAWLGEQFF; CDR3nt: TGTGCCAGCAGTTTGGTCGTAACGGGAGCTTGGCTGGGTGAGCAGTTCTTC
v_gene: TRBV28; d_gene: .; abundance: .; j_gene: TRBJ2-7; CDR3aa: CASSLLHTSYEQYF; CDR3nt: TGTGCCAGCAGTTTACTGCACACCTCCTACGAGCAGTACTTC
v_gene: TRBV28; d_gene: TRBD2; abundance: .; j_gene: TRBJ2-1; CDR3aa: CASSLSVAGGHNEQFF; CDR3nt: TGTGCCAGCAGTTTATCCGTAGCGGGAGGACACAATGAGCAGTTCTTC
v_gene: TRBV5-1; d_gene: TRBD1; abundance: .; j_gene: TRBJ2-7; CDR3aa: CASSFGTGGLSYEQYF; CDR3nt: TGCGCCAGCAGCTTCGGGACAGGGGGACTATCCTACGAGCAGTACTTC
v_gene: TRBV19; d_gene: TRBD2; abundance: .; j_gene: TRBJ2-5; CDR3aa: CASSSLAGVRETQYF; CDR3nt: TGTGCCAGTAGTTCTCTAGCGGGAGTGCGGGAGACCCAGTACTTC